This entry lists 23 T cell receptor beta chains sequenced from one sample in a study of CD8 T cells in Susac syndrome. The RNA, about 0.45 to 1 ug, was put through reverse transcription using random hexamers. TCRdb re-called the immunoSEQ multiplex PCR reads through MiXCR, storing one row per CDR3 protein. The data hold roughly 330,000 distinct CDR3 sequences, with 92% observed a single time. The specimen sequenced was CD4+ T cells from PBMCs. These TCRs come from a human donor with multiple sclerosis.

The chain employs TRBV11-2 and TRBJ1-1, with no clear D. CDR1 and CDR2 from the germline V gene are SGHAT and FQNNGV. Trimming left V 5 bases short and J 0 bases short, with 7 bases between. The CDR3 consists of 13 residues. CDR3 in DNA: TGTGCCAGCAGCGCTCAGATGAACACTGAAGCTTTCTTT. It yields the protein CASSAQMNTEAFF.

V is TRBV11-3 and J is TRBJ2-7, with unresolved D. V was clipped by 0 bases and J by 1 base, with 22 bases between them. Per the germline V gene, CDR1 is SGHNT and CDR2 is YENEEA. This CDR3 contains 19 residues. CDR3 region: CASSLEGHFLGPTSYEQYF. The CDR3 nucleotides read TGTGCCAGCAGCTTAGAAGGGCACTTCCTTGGTCCGACGTCCTACGAGCAGTACTTC.

The rearrangement joins TRBV6-5 to TRBJ1-1; D ambiguous. Trimming took off 0 bases at V and 5 bases at J, with 10 bases between the two ends. The CDR3 runs 14 residues. CDR1 MNHEY and CDR2 SVGAGI come from the germline V gene. The CDR3 DNA reads as TGTGCCAGCAGTTACTCGACATCGGTAACTGAAGCTTTCTTT. Protein sequence: CASSYSTSVTEAFF.

This chain joins TRBV2 and TRBJ1-6, with D maybe TRBD1 (5 bases). Per the germline V gene, CDR1 is SNHLY and CDR2 is FYNNEI. The CDR3 spans 13 residues. The ends were cut back, 6 bases at V and 14 bases at J, with 17 bases in the middle. CDR3 nucleotide sequence: TGTGCCAGCAGAGGGACCGGCCAGGGCACCCTCCACTTT. The encoded protein is CASRGTGQGTLHF.

The chain carries TRBV5-1 and TRBJ2-7; D remains unclear. V dropped 0 bases and J dropped 6 bases, with 13 bases sitting between them. CDR3 length: 14 residues. From germline, CDR1 is SGHRS and CDR2 YFSETQ. CDR3 sequence (DNA): TGCGCCAGCAGCTTGGATGTAGTAACGGGCGAGCAGTACTTC. Protein sequence: CASSLDVVTGEQYF. Full variable domain (remainder filled in from reference TRBV5-1 and TRBJ2-7): KAGVTQTPRYLIKTRGQQVTLSCSPISGHRSVSWYQQTPGQGLQFLFEYFSETQRNKGNFPGRFSGRQFSNSRSEMNVSTLELGDSALYLCASSLDVVTGEQYFGPGTRLTVT.

The chain is built from TRBV29-1 and TRBJ2-5, with 9 bases aligning to TRBD2. V dropped 5 bases and J dropped 5; count of bases not matched to a gene: 6. Per germline, CDR1 SQVTM and CDR2 ANQGSEA. The length of the CDR3 is 13 residues. Written as DNA, the CDR3 is TGCAGCGTTATAGTAGCGGGGGTTGAGACCCAGTACTTC. Protein product: CSVIVAGVETQYF. Full variable domain (remainder filled in from reference TRBV29-1 and TRBJ2-5): SAVISQKPSRDICQRGTSLTIQCQVDSQVTMMFWYRQQPGQSLTLIATANQGSEATYESGFVIDKFPISRPNLTFSTLTVSNMSPEDSSIYLCSVIVAGVETQYFGPGTRLLVL.

The chain has TRBV5-1 and TRBJ2-7; D ambiguous. The germline V gene encodes CDR1 SGHRS and CDR2 YFSETQ. The CDR3 spans 11 residues. V gave up 4 bases and J gave up 8 bases, with 10 bases separating them. The CDR3, as DNA: TGCGCCAGCAGCGGACGCTTTCAGCAGTACTTC. It yields the protein CASSGRFQQYF.

The chain links TRBV14 to TRBJ2-3; weak D call: TRBD1 (7 bases). Trimming took off 4 bases at V and 5 bases at J, with 16 bases between the two ends. The CDR3 consists of 15 residues. The germline V gene encodes CDR1 SGHDN and CDR2 FVKESK. CDR3: CASSPRGEIGDTQYF. Written as DNA, the CDR3 is TGTGCCAGCAGCCCCAGGGGGGAGATTGGAGATACGCAGTATTTT.

CDR3: CASSSSRQGSNEKLFF. The CDR3 DNA reads TGTGCCAGCAGTTCCTCACGACAGGGGAGTAATGAAAAACTGTTTTTT. The chain is built from TRBV27 and TRBJ1-4; TRBD1 matches 8 bases. The CDR3 covers 16 residues. In germline, CDR1 is MNHEY, CDR2 SMNVEV (reference sequence). V trimming: 4 bases; J trimming: 4 bases; junction bases outside the gene matches: 8.

The CDR3 sequence: CASRSQGDTEAFF. As DNA, the CDR3 is TGCGCCAGCAGATCACAGGGCGACACTGAAGCTTTCTTT. The J gene is TRBJ1-1, the V gene TRBV5-1; possible D gene TRBD1, 6 bases. This CDR3 is built from 13 residues. The V end lost 5 bases, the J end lost 3 bases, and 11 bases lay between the germline ends. CDR1 and CDR2 (germline): SGHRS, YFSETQ.

The chain uses TRBV12-5 and TRBJ2-2; possibly TRBD1 for D (7 bases). The CDR3 is 18 residues long. Between the trimmed V and J ends, which lost 0 bases and 5 bases, there was a span of 19 bases. Looked up from germline, CDR1 is LGHNT and CDR2 is FRNRAP. CDR3 sequence reads: CASGLVLQGGVETGELFF. The CDR3 nucleotides read TGTGCTAGTGGTTTGGTCCTCCAGGGGGGAGTGGAAACCGGGGAGCTGTTTTTT.

The chain joins TRBV5-1 to TRBJ2-3, with 11 bases lining up with TRBD2. This CDR3 spans 15 amino acids. From germline, CDR1 is SGHRS and CDR2 YFSETQ. V lost 4 bases and J lost 3; bases outside the gene matches: 4. This CDR3 is CASSKRLAGTDTQYF. CDR3 DNA sequence: TGCGCCAGCAGCAAGAGACTAGCGGGAACAGATACGCAGTATTTT.

The V gene is TRBV6-5, the J gene TRBJ2-3; D gene ambiguous. CDR1 is MNHEY and CDR2 is SVGAGI in the germline V gene. V was cut by 11 bases and J by 9 bases, with 24 bases left in between. This CDR3 spans 14 amino acids. The CDR3: CAQRRSPCHGTQYF. The CDR3 bases are TGTGCCCAGAGGCGCAGTCCCTGTCATGGCACGCAGTATTTT.

The chain joins TRBV2 to TRBJ1-4; D uncertain. The CDR3 totals 13 residues. The germline V gene encodes CDR1 SNHLY and CDR2 FYNNEI. V lost 6 bases and J 4 bases, leaving 9 bases between the germline ends. Here the CDR3 reads CASSREHNEKLFF. The CDR3, as DNA: TGTGCCAGCAGCCGGGAGCATAATGAAAAACTGTTTTTT.

For the CDR3, the DNA is TGTGCCAGCAGTTTTAACCTAGGGAACTACAATGAGCAGTTCTTC. The encoded protein is CASSFNLGNYNEQFF. The rearrangement links TRBV12-3 or TRBV12-4 to TRBJ2-1; D ambiguous. V lost 3 bases to trimming and J lost 3 bases, with 12 bases between them. The CDR3 loop spans 15 amino acids.

The chain joins TRBV3-1 to TRBJ2-3; 10 nucleotides agree with TRBD2. The germline V gene has CDR1 LGHDT and CDR2 YNNKEL (reference sequence). The junction had 11 bases not matched to a gene; V was cut back by 5 bases and J by 6 bases. CDR3 size: 16 residues. CDR3 in DNA: TGTGCCAGCAGCTGGGGTTCGAGCGGGAGGGTTGATACGCAGTATTTT. Its translation is CASSWGSSGRVDTQYF.

The chain is built from TRBV5-1 and TRBJ1-1, with 9 bases matching TRBD1. The V gene's germline CDR1 is SGHRS and CDR2 YFSETQ. Trimming removed 0 bases from V and 1 base from J; junction bases left unmatched: 10. CDR3 length: 18 residues. The CDR3 nucleotides are TGCGCCAGCAGCTTGGGAACCGGGACAGGGTTCTCGAACACTGAAGCTTTCTTT. It encodes CASSLGTGTGFSNTEAFF.

The rearrangement links TRBV29-1 to TRBJ2-1; 8 bases match TRBD2. Per germline, CDR1 SQVTM and CDR2 ANQGSEA. This CDR3 comprises 14 residues. With 2 bases clipped from V and 7 bases from J, the junction kept 7 bases outside the gene matches. In nucleotides, the CDR3 is TGCAGCGTTGAACCCGGGAGGGCAGGAAATGAGCAGTTCTTC. It is translated as CSVEPGRAGNEQFF.

V gene TRBV2 combines with J gene TRBJ2-1; 8 positions agree with TRBD2. Unmatched junction bases numbered 17, after V lost 6 bases and J lost 4 bases. Germline CDR1 SNHLY, CDR2 FYNNEI. The CDR3 has 18 amino acids. DNA for the CDR3: TGTGCCAGCAGGGCCCGTGATCGGGGGGGACTAGTTTACAATGAGCAGTTCTTC. Its translation is CASRARDRGGLVYNEQFF.

The chain combines TRBV9 with TRBJ2-1, with 8 nucleotides matching TRBD1. Germline loops: CDR1 SGDLS, CDR2 YYNGEE. The junction had 8 bases not matched to a gene; V was cut back by 4 bases and J by 2 bases. The CDR3 consists of 16 residues. CDR3 residues: CASSSRGPGTYNEQFF. DNA of the CDR3: TGTGCCAGCAGCTCCAGGGGGCCGGGTACCTACAATGAGCAGTTCTTC.

The CDR3 loop is CAWSTLDSGYSEQFF. The CDR3 nucleotides read TGTGCCTGGAGTACCTTGGATAGCGGGTATAGTGAGCAGTTCTTC. The gene calls are TRBV30 and TRBJ2-1, with TRBD2 matching 7 bases. This CDR3 contains 15 residues. With 2 bases clipped from V and 9 bases from J, the junction kept 13 bases outside the gene matches. CDR1 is GTSNPN, CDR2 SVGIG, per germline (reference sequence).

The gene calls are TRBV2 and TRBJ1-4; D gene unclear. This CDR3 has 15 amino acids. Per the germline V gene, CDR1 is SNHLY and CDR2 is FYNNEI. The germline V and J ends were trimmed by 5 bases and 0 bases, with 10 bases remaining between them. The CDR3 DNA reads TGTGCCAGCAGTCCCCACGGTACAACTAATGAAAAACTGTTTTTT. Amino acid sequence: CASSPHGTTNEKLFF.

V gene TRBV15 combines with J gene TRBJ1-4, with D possibly being TRBD1 (6 bases). The length of the CDR3 is 13 residues. V dropped 8 bases and J dropped 5 bases, with 12 bases sitting between them. CDR1 is LNHNV, CDR2 YYDKDF, per germline (reference sequence). The CDR3 loop is CATGTGANEKLFF. The CDR3, as DNA: TGTGCCACCGGGACGGGGGCCAATGAAAAACTGTTTTTT. The full variable domain, in which reference TRBV15 and TRBJ1-4 provide the parts outside the CDR3, is DAMVIQNPRYQVTQFGKPVTLSCSQTLNHNVMYWYQQKSSQAPKLLFHYYDKDFNNEADTPDNFQSRRPNTSFCFLDIRSPGLGDTAMYLCATGTGANEKLFFGSGTQLSVL.